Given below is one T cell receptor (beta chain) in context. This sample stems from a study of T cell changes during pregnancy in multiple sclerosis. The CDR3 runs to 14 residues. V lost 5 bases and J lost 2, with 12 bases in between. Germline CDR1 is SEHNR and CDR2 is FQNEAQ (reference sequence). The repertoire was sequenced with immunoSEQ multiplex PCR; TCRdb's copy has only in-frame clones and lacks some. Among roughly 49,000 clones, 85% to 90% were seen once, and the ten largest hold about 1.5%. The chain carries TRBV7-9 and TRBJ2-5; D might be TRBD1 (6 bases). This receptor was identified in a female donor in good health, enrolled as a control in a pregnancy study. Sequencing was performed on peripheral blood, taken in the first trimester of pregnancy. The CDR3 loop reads CASSDPGQQETQYF. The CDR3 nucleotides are TGTGCCAGCAGCGATCCGGGACAACAAGAGACCCAGTACTTC. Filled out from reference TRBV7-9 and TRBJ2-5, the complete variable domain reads DTGVSQNPRHKITKRGQNVTFRCDPISEHNRLYWYRQTLGQGPEFLTYFQNEAQLEKSRLLSDRFSAERPKGSFSTLEIQRTEQGDSAMYLCASSDPGQQETQYFGPGTRLLVL.